The 15 T cell receptor beta chains in this list originate from one sample, sequenced in a study of cytomegalovirus exposure and HLA in healthy donors. Measured with immunoSEQ multiplex PCR; TCRdb has only the in-frame clones, and not every one. The sample includes tens of thousands of clones, approximately 94% seen only once; the top ten take roughly 4.4%. Sequenced sample: PBMCs. All receptors derive from a young man in good health and CMV-seropositive.

The chain is built from TRBV5-1 and TRBJ1-2; D unresolved. With 5 bases removed from V and 6 bases from J, the gap between germline ends came to 8 bases. The CDR3 is made up of 11 amino acids. Germline V lookup: CDR1 SGHRS, CDR2 YFSETQ. The CDR3 bases are TGCGCCAGCAGGAACTTCGATGGCTACACCTTC. This sequence encodes CASRNFDGYTF.

V gene TRBV18 combines with J gene TRBJ2-3; TRBD2 matches at 7 bases. V lost 3 bases and J lost 2; bases outside the gene matches: 5. CDR3 size: 15 residues. From germline, CDR1 is KGHSH and CDR2 LQKENI. The CDR3 spells CASSPGRESTDTQYF. DNA of the CDR3: TGTGCCAGCTCACCCGGGCGGGAGTCCACAGATACGCAGTATTTT.

For the CDR3, the DNA is TGTGCCAGCAGTTTAGTTCAAAGCACAGATACGCAGTATTTT. The encoded protein is CASSLVQSTDTQYF. The chain employs TRBV28 and TRBJ2-3; D call uncertain. Trimming took off 2 bases at V and 0 bases at J, with 6 bases between the two ends. The germline CDR1 and CDR2 sequences are MDHEN and SYDVKM. The CDR3 covers 14 residues. Full variable domain (missing parts from reference TRBV28 and TRBJ2-3): DVKVTQSSRYLVKRTGEKVFLECVQDMDHENMFWYRQDPGLGLRLIYFSYDVKMKEKGDIPEGYSVSREKKERFSLILESASTNQTSMYLCASSLVQSTDTQYFGPGTRLTVL.

This chain connects TRBV10-1 to TRBJ1-1; TRBD1 agrees at 8 bases. The V gene end was trimmed by 6 bases and the J gene end by 4 bases; junction bases not matched to a gene: 10. CDR3 size: 15 residues. Germline V gives CDR1 WNHNN, CDR2 SYGVQD (reference sequence). Here the CDR3 reads CASSPSTGVSTEAFF. The CDR3 nucleotides read TGCGCCAGCAGCCCCTCGACAGGGGTGAGCACTGAAGCTTTCTTT.

The chain recombines TRBV15 with TRBJ1-1, with D unclear. Germline-derived CDR1 and CDR2 are LNHNV and YYDKDF (reference sequence). The ends were cut back, 4 bases at V and 3 bases at J, with 18 bases in the middle. The CDR3 is 16 residues long. CDR3 in amino acids: CATSTGLYPADTEAFF. For the CDR3, the DNA is TGTGCCACCAGCACCGGACTCTACCCCGCGGACACTGAAGCTTTCTTT.

The chain joins TRBV6-6 to TRBJ1-4, with TRBD1 matching over 10 bases. V dropped 6 bases and J dropped 5; count of bases not matched to a gene: 3. CDR1 and CDR2 from the germline V gene are MNHNY and SVGAGI (reference sequence). CDR3 size: 14 residues. This chain's CDR3 is CASSLTGGNEKLFF. The CDR3, as DNA: TGTGCCAGCAGCTTGACAGGGGGCAATGAAAAACTGTTTTTT.

The chain joins TRBV7-9 to TRBJ1-5; TRBD1 might be the D (5 bases). Germline V lookup: CDR1 SEHNR, CDR2 FQNEAQ (reference sequence). The CDR3 spans 16 residues. Trimming shortened V by 1 base and J by 5 bases, and 15 bases separated the two germline ends. The CDR3 DNA follows: TGTGCCAGCAGCTTAGGCGCGGGGGGTCTCCATCAGCCCCAGCATTTT. Protein: CASSLGAGGLHQPQHF.

In DNA form, the CDR3 reads TGTGCCAGTAGTGGGACAGGGAATCAGCCCCAGCATTTT. Translation gives CASSGTGNQPQHF. The chain carries TRBV19 and TRBJ1-5; 9 bases are shared with TRBD1. The J segment lost 4 bases and the V segment lost 5 bases, leaving 0 bases of the junction unmatched. Germline values: CDR1 LNHDA, CDR2 SQIVND (reference sequence). The CDR3 loop spans 13 amino acids.

The chain has TRBV7-8 and TRBJ1-1; D uncertain. Germline V lookup: CDR1 SGHVS, CDR2 FQNEAQ. V lost 1 base, J lost 0 bases, and 15 bases lay in between. The CDR3 extends over 17 amino acids. The CDR3 loop reads CASSLVFYVRMNTEAFF. Here the CDR3 DNA reads TGTGCCAGCAGCTTAGTTTTTTACGTGAGAATGAACACTGAAGCTTTCTTT. The variable domain in full, with the rest retrieved from reference TRBV7-8 and TRBJ1-1, is GAGVSQSPRYKVAKRGQDVALRCDPISGHVSLFWYQQALGQGPEFLTYFQNEAQLDKSGLPSDRFFAERPEGSVSTLKIQRTQQEDSAVYLCASSLVFYVRMNTEAFFGQGTRLTVV.

Only one count was recorded for this clone. The chain uses TRBV29-1 and TRBJ2-3; no clear D. Germline V gene lookup returns CDR1 SQVTM and CDR2 ANQGSEA. Trimming took off 8 bases at V and 0 bases at J, with 9 bases between the two ends. CDR3 length equals 12 residues. The CDR3 nucleotides are TGCAGCCCCGCGGAGAGCACAGATACGCAGTATTTT. Translation: CSPAESTDTQYF.

The chain has TRBV28 and TRBJ1-4; the D gene is possibly TRBD1 (6 bases). Per germline, CDR1 MDHEN and CDR2 SYDVKM. V was trimmed by 3 bases and J by 9 bases, leaving 14 bases between them. CDR3 size: 14 residues. CDR3 in DNA: TGTGCCAGCAGTTTTTCCGGCAGGGACAAAAAACTGTTTTTT. This translates into CASSFSGRDKKLFF. Full variable domain (rest looked up from reference TRBV28 and TRBJ1-4): DVKVTQSSRYLVKRTGEKVFLECVQDMDHENMFWYRQDPGLGLRLIYFSYDVKMKEKGDIPEGYSVSREKKERFSLILESASTNQTSMYLCASSFSGRDKKLFFGSGTQLSVL.

The J gene is TRBJ2-3, the V gene TRBV5-4; 7 positions agree with TRBD1. The CDR3 runs to 14 residues. The junction had 5 bases not matched to a gene; V was cut back by 1 base and J by 6 bases. The germline gives CDR1 SGHNT, CDR2 YYREEE (reference sequence). The CDR3 DNA reads TGTGCCAGCAGCTTGAAAGGGGGCTGGGATACGCAGTATTTT. Translated, it gives CASSLKGGWDTQYF.

V gene TRBV27 combines with J gene TRBJ2-5, with 10 bases identical to TRBD1. Losses at the gene ends were 6 bases for V and 3 bases for J; bases not matched to a gene: 7. The CDR3 spans 15 residues. The V gene's germline CDR1 is MNHEY and CDR2 SMNVEV (reference sequence). In DNA form, the CDR3 reads TGTGCCAGCAGCTTCTTGGGGACAGGGGAAGAGACCCAGTACTTC. It encodes CASSFLGTGEETQYF.

The rearrangement links TRBV4-1 to TRBJ2-7; 8 bases agree with TRBD2. Germline lookup yields CDR1 MGHRA and CDR2 YSYEKL. This CDR3 contains 16 residues. V dropped 0 bases and J dropped 0; count of bases not matched to a gene: 4. The CDR3 reads CASSQEPGGGSYEQYF. The CDR3 nucleotides are TGCGCCAGCAGCCAAGAGCCCGGGGGGGGCTCCTACGAGCAGTACTTC.

The chain carries TRBV9 and TRBJ2-3; possible D gene TRBD2, 6 bases. The germline V and J ends were trimmed by 2 bases and 8 bases, with 24 bases remaining between them. The CDR3 runs to 17 residues. From germline, CDR1 is SGDLS and CDR2 YYNGEE. CDR3 sequence: CASSVGTSVGPGGTQYF. As DNA, the CDR3 is TGTGCCAGCAGCGTCGGGACGAGCGTAGGCCCCGGGGGTACGCAGTATTTT.